This entry describes one TCR beta chain. The data were obtained in a study of Ad26.COV2.S vaccination and SARS-CoV-2 variants. TCRdb's table, derived via immunoSEQ multiplex PCR, lists solely in-frame clones and lacks some. Of under 150,000 clones in the sample, 80% to 90% are singletons; the top ten hold around 5.1%. The sample was peripheral blood, taken after recovery from COVID-19. This receptor was taken from a human donor who had recovered from COVID-19.

CDR3 loop: CASSLSSGELFF. For the CDR3, the DNA is TGTGCCAGCAGTTTATCTTCTGGGGAGCTGTTTTTT. This chain uses TRBV27 with TRBJ2-2; no firm D call. V lost 0 bases and J 8 bases, leaving 4 bases between the germline ends. Germline V gene lookup returns CDR1 MNHEY and CDR2 SMNVEV (reference sequence). This CDR3 is 12 amino acids long.